This T cell receptor (beta chain) was retrieved from a study of blood T cell repertoires in COVID-19. How the authors handled the data: Reference gene primer amplification gave estimated nucleated cell counts. Sequenced by immunoSEQ multiplex PCR; TCRdb stores in-frame clones only, minus some. That table gives V, J and clone size, and the DNA gave D and trimming. The sample records about 140,000 clones, around 80% being singletons. CDR1 and CDR2 (germline): SGHNT, YYREEE (reference sequence). The trim removed 1 base at V and 7 bases at J, leaving 10 bases unmatched. The CDR3 runs 15 residues. Sequences were obtained from peripheral blood. The receptor was derived from a woman aged 80 or over with active or convalescent COVID-19. This chain uses TRBV5-4 with TRBJ1-1; 7 bases match TRBD1. CDR3 amino acids: CASSLISRGPDEAFF. For the CDR3, the DNA is TGTGCCAGCAGCTTGATTAGTAGGGGGCCAGATGAAGCTTTCTTT.